This T cell receptor (beta chain) was documented in a study of PD-1 blockade in classical Hodgkin lymphoma. Findings of the study overall: Complete responders entered with baseline diversity on par with newly diagnosed patients, the results showed.

Germline V gives CDR1 SGHRS, CDR2 YFSETQ. V was pared by 4 bases and J by 3 bases, with 4 bases of the junction left unmatched. The CDR3 is 13 residues long. Details on this clone: Antigen: not known.

No patient escaped relapse after autologous stem cell transplantation, and brentuximab vedotin exposure varied. TCRdb's copy holds only in-frame clones and misses some; the assay was immunoSEQ multiplex PCR. The data show roughly 81,000 clones, around 90% seen once. The rearrangement uses TRBV5-1 and TRBJ2-7, with 7 bases identical to TRBD2. Specimen: peripheral blood mononuclear cells (PBMCs), collected before the second cycle of nivolumab. The clonotype originates from a human donor with classical Hodgkin lymphoma. Here the CDR3 reads CASSSPGGYEQYF. CDR3 DNA sequence: TGCGCCAGCAGCAGCCCGGGGGGCTACGAGCAGTACTTC.